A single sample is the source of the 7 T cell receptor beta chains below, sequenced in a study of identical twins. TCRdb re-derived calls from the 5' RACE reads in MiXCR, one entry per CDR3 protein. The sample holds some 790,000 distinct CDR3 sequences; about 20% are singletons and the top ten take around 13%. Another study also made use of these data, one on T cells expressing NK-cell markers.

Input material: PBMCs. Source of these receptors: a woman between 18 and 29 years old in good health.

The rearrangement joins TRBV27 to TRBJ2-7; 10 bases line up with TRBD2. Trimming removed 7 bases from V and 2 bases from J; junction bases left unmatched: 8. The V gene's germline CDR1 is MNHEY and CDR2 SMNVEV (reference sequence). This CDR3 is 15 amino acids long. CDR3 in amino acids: CASKFTSGVTYEQYF. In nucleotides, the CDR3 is TGTGCCAGCAAATTTACTAGCGGGGTGACCTACGAGCAGTACTTC.

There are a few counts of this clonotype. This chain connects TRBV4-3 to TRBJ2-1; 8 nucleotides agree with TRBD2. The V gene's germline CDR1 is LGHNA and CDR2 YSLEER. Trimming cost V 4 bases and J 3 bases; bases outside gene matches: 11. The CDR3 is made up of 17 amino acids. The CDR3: CASSPTPWSGGYNEQFF. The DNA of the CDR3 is TGCGCCAGCAGCCCAACCCCCTGGAGCGGGGGCTACAATGAGCAGTTCTTC.

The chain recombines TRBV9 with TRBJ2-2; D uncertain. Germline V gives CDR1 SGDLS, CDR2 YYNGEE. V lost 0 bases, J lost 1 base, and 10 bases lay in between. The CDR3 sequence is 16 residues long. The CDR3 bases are TGTGCCAGCAGCGTAGACCCCCTTATGAACACCGGGGAGCTGTTTTTT. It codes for CASSVDPLMNTGELFF.

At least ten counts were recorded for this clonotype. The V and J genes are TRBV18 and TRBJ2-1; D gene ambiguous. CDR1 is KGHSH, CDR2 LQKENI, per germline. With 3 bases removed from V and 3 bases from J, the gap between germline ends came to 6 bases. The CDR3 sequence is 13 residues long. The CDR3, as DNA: TGTGCCAGCTCACCTACCATCTACAATGAGCAGTTCTTC. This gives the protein CASSPTIYNEQFF.

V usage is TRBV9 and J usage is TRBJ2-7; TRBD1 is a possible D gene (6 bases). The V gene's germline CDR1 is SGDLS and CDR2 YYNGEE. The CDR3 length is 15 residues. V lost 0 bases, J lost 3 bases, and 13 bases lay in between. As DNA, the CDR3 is TGTGCCAGCAGCGTAGGACAGGTGGGGGACTACGAGCAGTACTTC. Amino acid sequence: CASSVGQVGDYEQYF. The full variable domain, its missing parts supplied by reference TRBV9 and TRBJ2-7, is DSGVTQTPKHLITATGQRVTLRCSPRSGDLSVYWYQQSLDQGLQFLIQYYNGEERAKGNILERFSAQQFPDLHSELNLSSLELGDSALYFCASSVGQVGDYEQYFGPGTRLTVT.

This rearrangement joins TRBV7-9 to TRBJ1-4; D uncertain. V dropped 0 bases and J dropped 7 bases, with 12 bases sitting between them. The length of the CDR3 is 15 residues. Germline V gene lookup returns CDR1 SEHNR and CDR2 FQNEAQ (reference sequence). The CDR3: CASSLAHDPGEKLFF. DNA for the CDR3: TGTGCCAGCAGCTTAGCGCACGATCCCGGTGAAAAACTGTTTTTT.

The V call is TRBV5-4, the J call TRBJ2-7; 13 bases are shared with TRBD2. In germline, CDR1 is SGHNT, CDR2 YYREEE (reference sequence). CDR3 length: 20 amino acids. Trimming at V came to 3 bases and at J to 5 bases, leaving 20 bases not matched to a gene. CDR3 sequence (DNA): TGTGCCAGCAGCTCACTCCCCAGGACTAGCGGGGGCCTCTCTCCCGACGAGCAGTACTTC. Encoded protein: CASSSLPRTSGGLSPDEQYF.